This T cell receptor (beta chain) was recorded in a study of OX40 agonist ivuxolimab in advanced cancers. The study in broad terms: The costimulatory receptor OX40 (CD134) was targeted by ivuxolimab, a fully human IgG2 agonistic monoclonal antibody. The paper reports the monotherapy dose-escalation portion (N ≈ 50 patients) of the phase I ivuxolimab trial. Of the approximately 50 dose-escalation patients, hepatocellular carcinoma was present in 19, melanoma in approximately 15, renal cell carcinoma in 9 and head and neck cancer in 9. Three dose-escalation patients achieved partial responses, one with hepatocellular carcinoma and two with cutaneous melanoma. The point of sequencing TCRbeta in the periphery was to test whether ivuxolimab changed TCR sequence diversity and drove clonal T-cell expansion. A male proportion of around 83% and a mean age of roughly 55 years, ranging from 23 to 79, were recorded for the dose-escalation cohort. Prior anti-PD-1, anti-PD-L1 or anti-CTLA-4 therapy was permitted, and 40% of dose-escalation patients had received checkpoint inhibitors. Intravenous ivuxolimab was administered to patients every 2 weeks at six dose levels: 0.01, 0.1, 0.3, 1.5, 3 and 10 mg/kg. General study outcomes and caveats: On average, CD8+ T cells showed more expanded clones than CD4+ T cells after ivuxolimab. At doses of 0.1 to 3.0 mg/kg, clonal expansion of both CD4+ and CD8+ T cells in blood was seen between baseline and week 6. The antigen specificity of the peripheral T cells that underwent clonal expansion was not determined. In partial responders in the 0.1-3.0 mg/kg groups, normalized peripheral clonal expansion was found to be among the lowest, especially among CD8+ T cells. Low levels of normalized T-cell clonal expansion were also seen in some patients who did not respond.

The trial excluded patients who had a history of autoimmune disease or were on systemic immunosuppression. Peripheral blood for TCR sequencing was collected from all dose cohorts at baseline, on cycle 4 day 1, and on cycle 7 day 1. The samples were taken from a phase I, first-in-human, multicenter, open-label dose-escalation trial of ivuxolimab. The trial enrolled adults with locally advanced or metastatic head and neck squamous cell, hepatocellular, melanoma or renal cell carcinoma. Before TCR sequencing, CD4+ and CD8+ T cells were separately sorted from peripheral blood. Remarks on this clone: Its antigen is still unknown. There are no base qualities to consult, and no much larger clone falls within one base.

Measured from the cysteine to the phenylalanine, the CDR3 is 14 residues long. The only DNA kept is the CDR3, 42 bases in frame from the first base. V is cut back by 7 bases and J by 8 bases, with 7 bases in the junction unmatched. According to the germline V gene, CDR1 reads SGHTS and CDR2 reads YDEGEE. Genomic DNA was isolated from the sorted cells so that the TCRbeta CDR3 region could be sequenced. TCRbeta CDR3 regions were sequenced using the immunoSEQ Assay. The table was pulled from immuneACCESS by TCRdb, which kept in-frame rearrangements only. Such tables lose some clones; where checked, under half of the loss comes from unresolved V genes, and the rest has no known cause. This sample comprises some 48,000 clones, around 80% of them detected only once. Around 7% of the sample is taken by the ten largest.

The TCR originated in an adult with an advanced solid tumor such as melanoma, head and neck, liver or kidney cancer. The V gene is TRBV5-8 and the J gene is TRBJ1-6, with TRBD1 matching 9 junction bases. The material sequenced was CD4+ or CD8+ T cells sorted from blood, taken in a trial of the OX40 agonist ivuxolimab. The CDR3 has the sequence CASGGQGFDSPLHF. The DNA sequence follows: TGTGCCAGCGGTGGACAGGGGTTTGATTCACCCCTCCACTTT.